This T cell receptor (beta chain) was sequenced in a study of CD8+CD57+ T cells in acquired aplastic anemia. At the level of the study: Each DNA sample taken from sorted CD4+ and CD8+ cells came to around 3.4 ug on average. Study-level findings and limits: Patients and controls shared about 30 CD8+ CDR3 sequences, which appeared highly expressed in patients and within their immunodominant clones.

The sequenced patients had an expansion of CD8+CD57+ cells seen by flow cytometry. By the time of blood sampling, patients had still received no therapy. V gave up 7 bases and J gave up 5 bases, with 14 bases separating them. The V gene's germline CDR1 is LNHDA and CDR2 SQIVND (reference sequence). This CDR3 comprises 13 residues. Both TCR beta VDJ combination and CDR3 sequence profiling were carried out. Genomic DNA was the template for this profiling. Each CDR3 protein gets one entry after TCRdb re-called the reads with MiXCR. The table shows 250,000 or so distinct CDR3 sequences, with around 45% occurring only once. Of note for this clonotype: Its matching antigen is unknown.

Sequenced material: sorted CD4+, CD8+, or CD8+CD57+ T cells (not recorded which) from PBMCs. The clonotype comes from a human donor with aplastic anemia. This chain joins TRBV19 and TRBJ1-2; unclear D gene. The CDR3: CASTLLGFYGYTF. The CDR3 coding sequence is TGTGCCAGTACCCTTCTGGGGTTTTATGGCTACACCTTC.